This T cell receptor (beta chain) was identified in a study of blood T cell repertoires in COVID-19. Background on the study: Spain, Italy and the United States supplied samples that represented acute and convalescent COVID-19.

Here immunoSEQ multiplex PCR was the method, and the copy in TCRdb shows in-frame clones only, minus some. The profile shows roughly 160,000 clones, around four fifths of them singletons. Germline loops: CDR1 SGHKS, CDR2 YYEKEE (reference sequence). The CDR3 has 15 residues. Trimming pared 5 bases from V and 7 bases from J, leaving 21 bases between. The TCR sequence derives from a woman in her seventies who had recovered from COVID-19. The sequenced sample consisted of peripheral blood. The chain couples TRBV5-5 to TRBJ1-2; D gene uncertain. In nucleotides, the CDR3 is TGTGCCAGCAGTCCCCAGGTGGCAGGTCATGGTGGCTACACCTTC. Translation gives CASSPQVAGHGGYTF.